The 23 T cell receptor beta chains below all came from one sample that was sequenced in a study of blood T cell repertoires in COVID-19 (dated by TCRdb to 2018 to 2020). Library preparation employed the immunoSEQ multiplex PCR assay. Imported from immuneACCESS, the table was reduced by TCRdb to in-frame sequences with V and J called. These copies leave out some clones; in studies compared against another copy, an unresolved V gene accounts for under half, and the cause of the remainder is not known. For this sample the table gives 30,000 to 50,000 clones, of which approximately 89% were detected only once. About 4.2% of the sample is taken by the ten largest. Sequenced input: peripheral blood. The source is a man in his 60s with acute or convalescent COVID-19.

The chain combines TRBV19 with TRBJ1-1, with D possibly TRBD1 on 5 matching bases. The germline V gene encodes CDR1 LNHDA and CDR2 SQIVND (reference sequence). This CDR3 is built from 15 residues. V lost 5 bases and J 0 bases, leaving 13 bases between the germline ends. In DNA, the CDR3 is TGTGCCAGTAGTTGGGGCCGCGCCATGAACACTGAAGCTTTCTTT. Translation: CASSWGRAMNTEAFF.

This clone was recorded once. The rearrangement uses TRBV7-8 and TRBJ1-4, with 10 bases that match TRBD1. CDR1 SGHVS and CDR2 FQNEAQ come from the germline V gene. The ends lost 5 bases at V and 6 bases at J; junction bases unmatched: 9. The CDR3 covers 16 residues. The chain's CDR3 is CASSRPDRGLDEKLFF. The CDR3 nucleotides read TGTGCCAGCAGCAGGCCAGACAGGGGGCTAGATGAAAAACTGTTTTTT.

The V gene is TRBV19, the J gene TRBJ1-6, with TRBD1 as a possible D gene (5 bases). V gave up 4 bases and J gave up 7 bases, with 14 bases separating them. Germline loops: CDR1 LNHDA, CDR2 SQIVND (reference sequence). The CDR3 runs 15 residues. CDR3 DNA sequence: TGTGCCAGTAGTACCGACAGAACTTCGAATTCACCCCTCCACTTT. Translated, it gives CASSTDRTSNSPLHF. Combining the CDR3 with reference TRBV19 and TRBJ1-6 gives the whole variable domain DGGITQSPKYLFRKEGQNVTLSCEQNLNHDAMYWYRQDPGQGLRLIYYSQIVNDFQKGDIAEGYSVSREKKESFPLTVTSAQKNPTAFYLCASSTDRTSNSPLHFGNGTRLTVT.

The chain links TRBV11-1 to TRBJ2-3; a possible D gene is TRBD1 (5 bases). Trimming took 1 base from V and 6 from J, leaving 8 bases between them. Germline V gene sequence: CDR1 SGHAT, CDR2 FQDESV (reference sequence). The CDR3 is 13 residues long. Written as DNA, the CDR3 is TGTGCCAGCAGCTTAGACAGGTCGGATACGCAGTATTTT. Translating it yields CASSLDRSDTQYF.

This clone came up a few times. CDR3 sequence (DNA): TGTGCCATCACGAGGTCAGGGGAGCTGTTTTTT. Its protein is CAITRSGELFF. The gene calls are TRBV10-3 and TRBJ2-2, with D uncertain. The CDR3 is made up of 11 amino acids. Per germline, CDR1 ENHRY and CDR2 SYGVKD. V was trimmed by 7 bases and J by 8 bases, leaving 8 bases between them.

This rearrangement joins TRBV13 to TRBJ1-1; D is unclear. From germline, CDR1 is PRHDT and CDR2 FYEKMQ (reference sequence). The ends were cut back, 5 bases at V and 2 bases at J, with 3 bases in the middle. This CDR3 contains 11 residues. As DNA, the CDR3 is TGTGCCAGCAGCATAAACACTGAAGCTTTCTTT. Protein product: CASSINTEAFF. The entire variable domain, with the rest obtained from reference TRBV13 and TRBJ1-1, is as follows: AAGVIQSPRHLIKEKRETATLKCYPIPRHDTVYWYQQGPGQDPQFLISFYEKMQSDKGSIPDRFSAQQFSDYHSELNMSSLELGDSALYFCASSINTEAFFGQGTRLTVV.

This clone was seen a few times. This chain connects TRBV27 to TRBJ1-5; D not certain. Per germline, CDR1 MNHEY and CDR2 SMNVEV (reference sequence). V shed 7 bases and J shed 6 bases, with 19 bases lying between them. The CDR3 has 15 amino acids. The CDR3 loop is CASTEVPLGSQPQHF. CDR3 in DNA: TGTGCCAGCACGGAGGTCCCTCTGGGAAGTCAGCCCCAGCATTTT.

This chain uses TRBV5-1 with TRBJ1-4, with unresolved D. The CDR3 totals 15 residues. Trimming stripped 4 bases from V and 0 bases from J, with 10 bases between. CDR1 and CDR2 from the germline V gene are SGHRS and YFSETQ. CDR3 sequence: CASSRGRATNEKLFF. The CDR3 nucleotides are TGCGCCAGCAGCCGAGGGCGTGCAACTAATGAAAAACTGTTTTTT.

This rearrangement joins TRBV2 to TRBJ2-2, with D perhaps TRBD2 (5 bases). The length of the CDR3 is 13 residues. CDR1 and CDR2 (germline): SNHLY, FYNNEI. V lost 6 bases and J lost 4, with 9 bases in between. CDR3 DNA sequence: TGTGCCAGCAGGGACTCAATCACCGGGGAGCTGTTTTTT. It is translated as CASRDSITGELFF.

The chain has TRBV4-1 and TRBJ1-1; the D is unclear. The CDR3 spans 13 residues. In germline, CDR1 is MGHRA, CDR2 YSYEKL. The ends were cut back, 4 bases at V and 3 bases at J, with 9 bases in the middle. This chain's CDR3 is CASSLGIDTEAFF. The DNA of the CDR3 is TGCGCCAGCAGCCTCGGGATCGACACTGAAGCTTTCTTT.

The chain carries TRBV5-1 and TRBJ2-7; TRBD2 aligns across 11 bases. With V trimmed by 4 bases and J by 6 bases, 6 bases remained unmatched. The CDR3 consists of 14 residues. The germline CDR1 and CDR2 sequences are SGHRS and YFSETQ. This CDR3 reads CASSPTSGSLEQYF. The CDR3 coding sequence is TGCGCCAGCAGCCCTACTAGCGGGAGCCTCGAGCAGTACTTC.

This clone appeared a few times. V gene TRBV28 combines with J gene TRBJ1-1; 7 nucleotides line up with TRBD1. The trim removed 5 bases at V and 3 bases at J, leaving 6 bases unmatched. CDR3 length equals 14 residues. CDR1 and CDR2 from the germline V gene are MDHEN and SYDVKM. Here the CDR3 DNA reads TGTGCCAGCAGTCGAGGGGGCGCCGACACTGAAGCTTTCTTT. It encodes CASSRGGADTEAFF.

V is TRBV7-3 and J is TRBJ1-1, with 8 bases lining up with TRBD1. The CDR3 sequence is 14 residues long. J gave up 6 bases and V 2 bases, and 5 bases lay outside the gene matches. Germline V gene lookup returns CDR1 SGHTA and CDR2 FQGTGA. This CDR3 reads CASSLQGARAEAFF. The CDR3 coding sequence is TGTGCCAGCAGCTTACAGGGGGCGCGGGCTGAAGCTTTCTTT. Full variable domain (rest looked up from reference TRBV7-3 and TRBJ1-1): GAGVSQTPSNKVTEKGKYVELRCDPISGHTALYWYRQSLGQGPEFLIYFQGTGAADDSGLPNDRFFAVRPEGSVSTLKIQRTERGDSAVYLCASSLQGARAEAFFGQGTRLTVV.

The V gene is TRBV3-1 (or the pseudogene TRBV3-2), the J gene TRBJ1-3; 7 positions agree with TRBD1. CDR1 is LGHDT and CDR2 is YNNKEL in the germline V gene (reference sequence). The CDR3 loop spans 14 amino acids. V dropped 2 bases and J dropped 2; count of bases not matched to a gene: 0. CDR3: CASSQQGAGNTIYF. The CDR3 nucleotides read TGTGCCAGCAGCCAACAGGGGGCTGGAAACACCATATATTTT.

For the CDR3, the DNA is TGTGCCAGCATCGGAGCGGCTGCAACTAATGAAAAACTGTTTTTT. It is translated as CASIGAAATNEKLFF. The V call is TRBV2, the J call TRBJ1-4; D call uncertain. Trimming took off 7 bases at V and 0 bases at J, with 12 bases between the two ends. The CDR3 extends over 15 amino acids. Germline lookup yields CDR1 SNHLY and CDR2 FYNNEI. Based on the CDR3 plus reference TRBV2 and TRBJ1-4, the full variable domain is EPEVTQTPSHQVTQMGQEVILRCVPISNHLYFYWYRQILGQKVEFLVSFYNNEISEKSEIFDDQFSVERPDGSNFTLKIRSTKLEDSAMYFCASIGAAATNEKLFFGSGTQLSVL.

This clone was seen a few times. The chain uses TRBV25-1 and TRBJ1-1, with a possible D match to TRBD1 (5 bases). Between the trimmed V and J ends, which lost 7 bases and 10 bases, there was a span of 22 bases. Germline V gene lookup returns CDR1 MGHDK and CDR2 SYGVNS. The CDR3 is 14 amino acids. The CDR3 region has the DNA TGTGCCAGCAAAGGCAGGGAAGTACGATATGGAGCTTTCTTT. Translation: CASKGREVRYGAFF.

J is TRBJ2-1 and V is TRBV7-3, with D possibly matching TRBD2 (6 bases). The ends were cut back, 0 bases at V and 8 bases at J, with 11 bases in the middle. The CDR3 totals 14 residues. Germline CDR1 SGHTA, CDR2 FQGTGA. As DNA, the CDR3 is TGTGCCAGCAGCTTAACCGGGACTTTAGATGAGCAGTTCTTC. This gives the protein CASSLTGTLDEQFF.

The genes are TRBV7-9 and TRBJ2-1; D unclear. The CDR3 is 13 residues long. V dropped 5 bases and J dropped 6 bases, with 11 bases sitting between them. In germline, CDR1 is SEHNR, CDR2 FQNEAQ (reference sequence). The CDR3 is CASSLFEANEQFF. In nucleotides, the CDR3 is TGTGCCAGCAGCCTCTTCGAGGCCAATGAGCAGTTCTTC.

V usage is TRBV19 and J usage is TRBJ1-1; no firm D call. Germline-derived CDR1 and CDR2 are LNHDA and SQIVND (reference sequence). The CDR3 sequence is 13 residues long. V gave up 3 bases and J gave up 3 bases, with 8 bases separating them. DNA for the CDR3: TGTGCCAGTAGTATTGTCCGGGACACTGAAGCTTTCTTT. This encodes CASSIVRDTEAFF.

V usage is TRBV30 and J usage is TRBJ1-2; TRBD1 aligns across 9 bases. The CDR3 length is 14 residues. Germline V lookup: CDR1 GTSNPN, CDR2 SVGIG (reference sequence). Germline trimming cut 6 bases from V and 4 bases from J; bases unmatched to any gene: 9. This CDR3 is CACRPTGGAYGYTF. For the CDR3, the DNA is TGTGCCTGCAGACCGACAGGGGGGGCCTATGGCTACACCTTC.

The rearrangement links TRBV11-2 to TRBJ2-1, with D unresolved. Trimming shortened V by 5 bases and J by 9 bases, and 11 bases separated the two germline ends. Germline V gene sequence: CDR1 SGHAT, CDR2 FQNNGV. There are 12 residues in the CDR3. CDR3 sequence reads: CASSRGPGEQFF. The CDR3 coding sequence is TGTGCCAGCAGCCGCGGCCCGGGTGAGCAGTTCTTC.

The chain uses TRBV19 and TRBJ2-3; 8 bases are a match to TRBD1. Germline V gene sequence: CDR1 LNHDA, CDR2 SQIVND (reference sequence). This CDR3 spans 16 amino acids. With 6 bases clipped from V and 1 base from J, the junction kept 9 bases outside the gene matches. The CDR3 loop reads CASSKTGTGGTDTQYF. As DNA, the CDR3 is TGTGCCAGTAGCAAAACCGGGACAGGAGGCACAGATACGCAGTATTTT.

This sequence joins TRBV28 and TRBJ1-2; tentatively, D is TRBD1 (5 bases). CDR1 and CDR2 (germline): MDHEN, SYDVKM. Deletions cut 5 bases from V and 13 bases from J, with 17 bases between. This CDR3 has 12 residues. The CDR3 reads CASSPYRTLCTF. DNA for the CDR3: TGTGCCAGCAGTCCGTACAGGACCCTGTGCACCTTC.